The source of this TCR beta chain is a study of blood T cell repertoires in COVID-19. Per the study methods: Reference gene primer amplification yielded estimated nucleated cell counts. TCRdb's copy holds only in-frame clones and misses some; the assay was immunoSEQ multiplex PCR. V and J calls and clone size are those listed in that table; D and trimming were worked out from the DNA. Counted here are about 280,000 clones, approximately 85% occurring once; the ten biggest clones make up 4.5% to 6%. This sequence was found in a man in his forties or fifties with active or convalescent COVID-19. Sequencing was performed on peripheral blood.

The CDR3 DNA reads as TGTGCCAGCAGCTTAGAGGGCAGGGGACTAGCGGGGCGAACCTACGAGCAGTACTTC. The encoded protein is CASSLEGRGLAGRTYEQYF. The rearrangement joins TRBV7-2 to TRBJ2-7, with 13 bases lining up with TRBD2. V was clipped by 1 base and J by 2 bases; unmatched bases: 11. This CDR3 region has 19 residues. CDR1 SGHTA and CDR2 FQGNSA come from the germline V gene.